Below, 3 T cell receptor beta chains from the same sample are listed, as sequenced in a study of shared clonotypes between healthy human individuals. CD45RO-negative CD8 cells positively selected for CCR7 made up the naive population, which excluded terminally differentiated effector memory CD45RA+ cells. TCRdb's table, derived via immunoSEQ multiplex PCR, lists solely in-frame clones and lacks some. The table records about 1.9 million clones, 85% to 95% of them present only once. Sequencing was done on a sample of naive CD8+ T cells from PBMCs. Receptors originate from a man aged 18 to 29 in good health. Some clones in this sample may be carry-over from other donors' samples.

V and J are TRBV27 and TRBJ1-2; D gene ambiguous. The CDR3 contains 13 residues. V was trimmed by 4 bases and J by 6 bases, leaving 12 bases between them. The V gene's germline CDR1 is MNHEY and CDR2 SMNVEV (reference sequence). CDR3 residues: CASSSYSQDGYTF. The DNA of the CDR3 is TGTGCCAGCAGTTCCTACAGTCAGGATGGCTACACCTTC.

A remark on this clone: Distinct nucleotide sequences in the sample also encode this CDR3. The chain employs TRBV19 and TRBJ2-7; no definite D call. This CDR3 region has 13 residues. CDR1 is LNHDA, CDR2 SQIVND, per germline (reference sequence). The V and J ends lost 5 bases and 2 bases respectively, with 10 bases between them. The CDR3 nucleotides read TGTGCCAGTAGTTCAGGACCCGCCTACGAGCAGTACTTC. This gives the protein CASSSGPAYEQYF. Variable domain in full (rest from reference TRBV19 and TRBJ2-7): DGGITQSPKYLFRKEGQNVTLSCEQNLNHDAMYWYRQDPGQGLRLIYYSQIVNDFQKGDIAEGYSVSREKKESFPLTVTSAQKNPTAFYLCASSSGPAYEQYFGPGTRLTVT.

This clone was picked up one time. The J gene is TRBJ2-3, the V gene TRBV13; a weak D match, TRBD2 (6 bases). Germline V CDR1 and CDR2: PRHDT, FYEKMQ (reference sequence). The CDR3 has 15 residues. V was pared by 8 bases and J by 0 bases, with 15 bases between. The CDR3 region has the DNA TGTGCCAGCCGGGGGAGCGGACCTAGCACAGATACGCAGTATTTT. This gives the protein CASRGSGPSTDTQYF. Combining the CDR3 with reference TRBV13 and TRBJ2-3 gives the whole variable domain AAGVIQSPRHLIKEKRETATLKCYPIPRHDTVYWYQQGPGQDPQFLISFYEKMQSDKGSIPDRFSAQQFSDYHSELNMSSLELGDSALYFCASRGSGPSTDTQYFGPGTRLTVL.